This TCR beta chain was recorded in a study of cytomegalovirus exposure and HLA in healthy donors. A remark on this clone: Its target is unknown.

The PCR had 60 Vbeta and 13 Jbeta primers. Assay used: immunoSEQ multiplex PCR; TCRdb lists only in-frame clones, some missing. The repertoire has more than 130,000 clones, 55% to 80% of them found once; the top ten carry roughly an eighth. Germline V gives CDR1 MNHEY, CDR2 SVGAGI. V was clipped by 7 bases and J by 6 bases; unmatched bases: 7. CDR3 length: 13 amino acids. Study findings and constraints: Indistinguishability led to the exclusion of some V segments, TRBV6-2 and TRBV6-3 included. In a later analysis, donors in an Asian-associated ancestry cluster reportedly had fewer N-insertions in productive TCRs than the cohort mean.

The sample comprised PBMCs. The TCR originated in a human donor in good health. The chain has TRBV6-5 and TRBJ1-1, with 8 bases aligning to TRBD1. The CDR3 nucleotides are TGTGCCAGCACGGACAGGGAGAGCCCTGAAGCTTTCTTT. This translates into CASTDRESPEAFF.